This entry is about one TCR beta chain. The target antigen is unknown. The record originates from a study of response to subunit inactivated influenza vaccine. There are 15 residues in the CDR3. Deletions cut 5 bases from V and 7 bases from J, with 15 bases between. Germline-derived CDR1 and CDR2 are MDHEN and SYDVKM. Study conclusions and caveats: The authors suggested that every seasonal influenza vaccination recruits few new T cells.

TCRdb independently ran MiXCR on the RT-PCR reads; one entry per CDR3 protein. This sample has more than 450,000 distinct CDR3 sequences; 7.5% to 8.5% occur once, and the top ten carry 10% to 15%. The chain combines TRBV28 with TRBJ1-6, with TRBD1 as a possible D gene (6 bases). The sequencing used PBMCs from blood, collected less than 30 months after vaccination. The TCR originated in a man between 50 and 69 years old who received an inactivated influenza vaccine. The CDR3 nucleotides are TGTGCCAGCAGTCAATTACAGGGACCGAATTCACCCCTCCACTTT. Its protein is CASSQLQGPNSPLHF.